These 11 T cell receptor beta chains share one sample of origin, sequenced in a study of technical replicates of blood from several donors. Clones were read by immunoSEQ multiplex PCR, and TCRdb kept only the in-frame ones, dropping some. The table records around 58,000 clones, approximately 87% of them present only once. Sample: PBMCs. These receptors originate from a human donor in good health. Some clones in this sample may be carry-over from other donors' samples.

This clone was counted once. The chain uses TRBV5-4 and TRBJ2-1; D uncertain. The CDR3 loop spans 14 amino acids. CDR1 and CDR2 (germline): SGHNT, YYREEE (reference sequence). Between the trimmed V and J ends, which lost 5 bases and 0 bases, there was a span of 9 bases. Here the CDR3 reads CASRFTDSYNEQFF. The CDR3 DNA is TGTGCCAGCAGATTTACAGACTCCTACAATGAGCAGTTCTTC.

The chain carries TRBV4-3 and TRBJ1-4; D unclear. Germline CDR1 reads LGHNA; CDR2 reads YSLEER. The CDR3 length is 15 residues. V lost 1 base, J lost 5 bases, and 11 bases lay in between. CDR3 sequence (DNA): TGCGCCAGCAGCCAAGTGGCGGGGAAAAATGAAAAACTGTTTTTT. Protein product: CASSQVAGKNEKLFF.

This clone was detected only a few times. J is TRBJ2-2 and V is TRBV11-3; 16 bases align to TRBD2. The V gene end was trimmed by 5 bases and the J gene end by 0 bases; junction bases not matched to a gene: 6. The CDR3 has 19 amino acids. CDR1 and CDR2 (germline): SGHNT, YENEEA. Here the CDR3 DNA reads TGTGCCAGCAGCCCAGGGACTAGCGGGAGGGCCCCGAACACCGGGGAGCTGTTTTTT. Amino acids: CASSPGTSGRAPNTGELFF. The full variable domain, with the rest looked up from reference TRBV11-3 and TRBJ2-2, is EAGVVQSPRYKIIEKKQPVAFWCNPISGHNTLYWYLQNLGQGPELLIRYENEEAVDDSQLPKDRFSAERLKGVDSTLKIQPAELGDSAVYLCASSPGTSGRAPNTGELFFGEGSRLTVL.

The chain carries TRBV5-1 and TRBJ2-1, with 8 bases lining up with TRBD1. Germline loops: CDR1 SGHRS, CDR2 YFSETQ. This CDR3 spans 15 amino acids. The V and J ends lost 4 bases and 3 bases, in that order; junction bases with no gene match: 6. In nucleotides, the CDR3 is TGCGCCAGCAGCCCATGGACAGGGTACTACAATGAGCAGTTCTTC. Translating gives CASSPWTGYYNEQFF.

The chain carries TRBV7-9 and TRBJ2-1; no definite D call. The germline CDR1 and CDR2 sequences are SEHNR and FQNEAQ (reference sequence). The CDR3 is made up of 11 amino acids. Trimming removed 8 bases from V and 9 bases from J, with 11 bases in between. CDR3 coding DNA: TGTGCCAGCTCTCGACAAGCTGAGCAGTTCTTC. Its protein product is CASSRQAEQFF.

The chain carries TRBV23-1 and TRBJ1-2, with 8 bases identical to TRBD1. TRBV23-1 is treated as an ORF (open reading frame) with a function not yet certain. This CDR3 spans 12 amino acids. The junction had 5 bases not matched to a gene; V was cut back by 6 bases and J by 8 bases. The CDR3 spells CASRTGVNGYTF. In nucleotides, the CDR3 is TGCGCCAGCAGGACAGGGGTAAACGGCTACACCTTC.

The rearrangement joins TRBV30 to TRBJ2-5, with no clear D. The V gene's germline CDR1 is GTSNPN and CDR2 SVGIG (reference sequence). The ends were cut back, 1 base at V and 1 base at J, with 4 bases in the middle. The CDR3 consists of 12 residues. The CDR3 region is CAWSAGQETQYF. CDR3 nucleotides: TGTGCCTGGAGTGCCGGCCAAGAGACCCAGTACTTC. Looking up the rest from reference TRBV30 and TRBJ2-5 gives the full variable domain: SQTIHQWPATLVQPVGSPLSLECTVEGTSNPNLYWYRQAAGRGLQLLFYSVGIGQISSEVPQNLSASRPQDRQFILSSKKLLLSDSGFYLCAWSAGQETQYFGPGTRLLVL.

Here the CDR3 reads CASSQVASYGYTF. The CDR3 bases are TGTGCCAGCAGCCAAGTAGCCTCCTATGGCTACACCTTC. V usage is TRBV14 and J usage is TRBJ1-2; D remains unclear. Germline CDR1 and CDR2: SGHDN and FVKESK. V dropped 1 base and J dropped 4 bases, with 7 bases sitting between them. The CDR3 has 13 residues.

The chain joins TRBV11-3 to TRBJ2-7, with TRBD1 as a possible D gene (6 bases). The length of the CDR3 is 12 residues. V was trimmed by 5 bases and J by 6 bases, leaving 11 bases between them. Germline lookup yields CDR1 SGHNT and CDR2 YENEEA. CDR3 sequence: CASSQGTGEQYF. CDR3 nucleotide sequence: TGTGCCAGCAGCCAGGGGACCGGCGAGCAGTACTTC.

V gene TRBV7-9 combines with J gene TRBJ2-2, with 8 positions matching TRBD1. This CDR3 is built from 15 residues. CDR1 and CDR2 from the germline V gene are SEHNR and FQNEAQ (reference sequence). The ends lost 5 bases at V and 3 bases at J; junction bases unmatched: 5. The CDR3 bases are TGTGCCAGCAGCGTATGGGACAGGTACACCGGGGAGCTGTTTTTT. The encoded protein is CASSVWDRYTGELFF.

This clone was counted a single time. As DNA, the CDR3 is TGTGCCAGCAGCTTGTTTCTAGCGGGACCCAAAAACATTCAGTACTTC. Translating gives CASSLFLAGPKNIQYF. This sequence joins TRBV5-6 and TRBJ2-4; 9 bases match TRBD2. Germline V gene lookup returns CDR1 SGHDT and CDR2 YYEEEE. The V and J ends lost 1 base and 2 bases, in that order; junction bases with no gene match: 4. CDR3 length equals 16 residues.